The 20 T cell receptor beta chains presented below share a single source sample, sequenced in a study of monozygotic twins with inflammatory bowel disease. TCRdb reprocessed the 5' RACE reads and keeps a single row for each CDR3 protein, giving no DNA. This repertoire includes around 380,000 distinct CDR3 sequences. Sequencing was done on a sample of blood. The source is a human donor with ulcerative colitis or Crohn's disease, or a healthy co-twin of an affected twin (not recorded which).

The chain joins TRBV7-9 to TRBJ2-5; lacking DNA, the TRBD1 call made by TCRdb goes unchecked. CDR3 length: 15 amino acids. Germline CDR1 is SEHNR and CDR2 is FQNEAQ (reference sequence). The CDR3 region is CASSLVPDRWETQYF.

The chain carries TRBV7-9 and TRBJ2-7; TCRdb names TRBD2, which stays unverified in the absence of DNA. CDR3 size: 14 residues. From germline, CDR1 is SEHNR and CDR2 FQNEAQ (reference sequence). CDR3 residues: CASSSTGGGREQYF.

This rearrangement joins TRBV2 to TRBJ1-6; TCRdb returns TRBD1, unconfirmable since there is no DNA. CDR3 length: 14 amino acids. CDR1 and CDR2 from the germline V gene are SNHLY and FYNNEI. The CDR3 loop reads CARGSGTENSPLHF.

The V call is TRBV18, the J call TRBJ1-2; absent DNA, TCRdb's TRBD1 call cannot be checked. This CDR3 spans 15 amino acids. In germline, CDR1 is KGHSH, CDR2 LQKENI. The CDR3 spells CASSPTTGDLRGYTF.

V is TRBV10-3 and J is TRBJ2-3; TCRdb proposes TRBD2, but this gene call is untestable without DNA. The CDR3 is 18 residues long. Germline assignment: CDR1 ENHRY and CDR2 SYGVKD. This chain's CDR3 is CAISENPMGLAGMDTQYF.

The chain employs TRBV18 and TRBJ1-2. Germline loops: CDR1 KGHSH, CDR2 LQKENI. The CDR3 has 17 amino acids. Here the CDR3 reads CASSPRDFKGANYGYTF.

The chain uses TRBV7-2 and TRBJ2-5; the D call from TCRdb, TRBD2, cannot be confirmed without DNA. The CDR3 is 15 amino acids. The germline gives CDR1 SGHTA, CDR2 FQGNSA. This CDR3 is CASSPTGTSWGTQYF.

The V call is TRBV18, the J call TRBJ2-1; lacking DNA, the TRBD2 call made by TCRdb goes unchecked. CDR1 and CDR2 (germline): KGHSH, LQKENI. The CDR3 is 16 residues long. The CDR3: CASSPPSSGRANEQFF. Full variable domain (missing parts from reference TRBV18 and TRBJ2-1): NAGVMQNPRHLVRRRGQEARLRCSPMKGHSHVYWYRQLPEEGLKFMVYLQKENIIDESGMPKERFSAEFPKEGPSILRIQQVVRGDSAAYFCASSPPSSGRANEQFFGPGTRLTVL.

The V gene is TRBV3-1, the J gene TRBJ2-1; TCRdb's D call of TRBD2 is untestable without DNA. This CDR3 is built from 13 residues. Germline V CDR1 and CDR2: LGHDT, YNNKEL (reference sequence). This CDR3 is CASSPGTVNEQFF.

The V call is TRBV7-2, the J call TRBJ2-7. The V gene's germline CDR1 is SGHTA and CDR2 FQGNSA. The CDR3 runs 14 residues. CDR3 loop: CASSFRVGSREQYF.

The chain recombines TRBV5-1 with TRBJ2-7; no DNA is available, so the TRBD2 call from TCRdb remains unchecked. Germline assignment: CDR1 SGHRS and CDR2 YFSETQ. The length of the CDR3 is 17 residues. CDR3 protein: CASSQPALSGVGYEQYF.

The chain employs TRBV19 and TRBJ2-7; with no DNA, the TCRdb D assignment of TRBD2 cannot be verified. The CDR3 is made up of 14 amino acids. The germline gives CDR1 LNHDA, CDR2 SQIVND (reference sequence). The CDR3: CASSIETGVGEQYF.

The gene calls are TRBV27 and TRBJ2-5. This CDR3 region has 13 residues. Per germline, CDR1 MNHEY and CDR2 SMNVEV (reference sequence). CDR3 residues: CASSPQIVETQYF.

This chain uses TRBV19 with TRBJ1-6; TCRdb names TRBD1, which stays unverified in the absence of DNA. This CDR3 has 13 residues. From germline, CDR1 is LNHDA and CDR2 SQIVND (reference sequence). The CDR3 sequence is CASRRDTNSPLHF.

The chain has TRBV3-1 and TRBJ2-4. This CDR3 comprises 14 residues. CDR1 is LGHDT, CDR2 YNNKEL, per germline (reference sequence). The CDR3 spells CASSQVGAKNIQYF. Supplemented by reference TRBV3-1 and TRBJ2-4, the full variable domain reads DTAVSQTPKYLVTQMGNDKSIKCEQNLGHDTMYWYKQDSKKFLKIMFSYNNKELIINETVPNRFSPKSPDKAHLNLHINSLELGDSAVYFCASSQVGAKNIQYFGAGTRLSVL.

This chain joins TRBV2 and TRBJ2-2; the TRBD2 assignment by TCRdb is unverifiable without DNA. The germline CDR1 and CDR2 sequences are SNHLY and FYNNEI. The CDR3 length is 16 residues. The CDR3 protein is CASSEDQTSVTGELFF.

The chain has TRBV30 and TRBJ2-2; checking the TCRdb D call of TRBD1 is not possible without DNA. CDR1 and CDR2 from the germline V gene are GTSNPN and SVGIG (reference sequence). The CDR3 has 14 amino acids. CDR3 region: CAWRTAANTGELFF.

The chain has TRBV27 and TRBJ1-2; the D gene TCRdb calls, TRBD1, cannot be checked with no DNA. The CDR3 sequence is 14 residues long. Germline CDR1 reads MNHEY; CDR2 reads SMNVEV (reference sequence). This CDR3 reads CASSSQGASYGYTF.

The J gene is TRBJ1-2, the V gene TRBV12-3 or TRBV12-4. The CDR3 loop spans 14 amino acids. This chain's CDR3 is CASSLGWSSYGYTF.

This chain's CDR3 is CASGGQGWVGYTF. V is TRBV2 and J is TRBJ1-2; TCRdb designates TRBD1, a call that cannot be tested without DNA. The germline gives CDR1 SNHLY, CDR2 FYNNEI. This CDR3 has 13 amino acids.